A single sample gave rise to the 9 T cell receptor beta chains below, sequenced in a study of blood T cells in healthy people across ages. Next came a second PCR, run for about 7 to 12 cycles, which used a sample-barcoded 5' primer along with a J-beta primer mix. TCRdb analysed the 5' RACE reads with MiXCR anew, one entry per CDR3 protein. This sample yields 800,000 to 950,000 distinct CDR3 sequences, of which almost 30% are seen a single time; around 9.6% belongs to the top ten. Separately, the same data were catalogued under a study of T cells of mothers and their children.

The source material was blood. These receptors were collected from a middle-aged woman in good health.

In regard to this clonotype: Given the absence of the conserved phenylalanine or tryptophan at the CDR3 end, a read error is likely. The V gene is TRBV27, the J gene TRBJ1-2; a weak D match, TRBD1 (6 bases). V was trimmed by 5 bases and J by 8 bases, leaving 21 bases between them. From germline, CDR1 is MNHEY and CDR2 SMNVEV (reference sequence). This CDR3 region has 15 residues. The CDR3 spells CASSPVATQGLGYTL. Here the CDR3 DNA reads TGTGCCAGCAGTCCCGTCGCCACACAGGGACTGGGCTACACCTTA.

This clonotype was picked up a small number of times. This chain connects TRBV18 to TRBJ2-7; the D is unclear. The CDR3 totals 14 residues. Germline CDR1 is KGHSH and CDR2 is LQKENI. Trimming cost V 0 bases and J 7 bases, with 13 bases left between them. The DNA of the CDR3 is TGTGCCAGCTCACCACCTTACACCTTAAGGGAGCAGTACTTC. It translates to CASSPPYTLREQYF. The full variable domain, completed using reference TRBV18 and TRBJ2-7, is NAGVMQNPRHLVRRRGQEARLRCSPMKGHSHVYWYRQLPEEGLKFMVYLQKENIIDESGMPKERFSAEFPKEGPSILRIQQVVRGDSAAYFCASSPPYTLREQYFGPGTRLTVT.

This clonotype has ten or more counts. V is TRBV7-3 and J is TRBJ2-1, with D maybe TRBD1 (6 bases). The CDR3 totals 15 residues. Germline V gene sequence: CDR1 SGHTA, CDR2 FQGTGA. V shed 5 bases and J shed 10 bases, with 21 bases lying between them. CDR3 in amino acids: CASSQQGHRRSEQFF. The CDR3, as DNA: TGTGCCAGCAGCCAACAGGGACACCGGAGATCCGAGCAGTTCTTC.

The sample holds many counts of this clonotype. This CDR3 reads CASSSGLAGMEETQYF. The CDR3 DNA reads TGTGCCAGCAGTTCCGGACTAGCGGGGATGGAAGAGACCCAGTACTTC. V is TRBV27 and J is TRBJ2-5; 12 bases fit TRBD2. CDR3 length: 16 residues. Per germline, CDR1 MNHEY and CDR2 SMNVEV (reference sequence). Unmatched junction bases numbered 6, after V lost 4 bases and J lost 3 bases.

V and J are TRBV28 and TRBJ1-4; no clear D. Between the trimmed V and J ends, which lost 8 bases and 0 bases, there was a span of 16 bases. In germline, CDR1 is MDHEN, CDR2 SYDVKM. There are 16 residues in the CDR3. DNA for the CDR3: TGTGCCAGCGGGTTGGTGGTGGCAGCAACTAATGAAAAACTGTTTTTT. This encodes CASGLVVAATNEKLFF.

This chain joins TRBV7-2 and TRBJ1-1, with D perhaps TRBD1 (5 bases). The CDR3 length is 15 residues. V was trimmed by 1 base and J by 4 bases, leaving 13 bases between them. Germline CDR1 reads SGHTA; CDR2 reads FQGNSA. CDR3 region: CASSLVSGPGTEAFF. The CDR3 bases are TGTGCCAGCAGCTTAGTTTCAGGGCCAGGCACTGAAGCTTTCTTT.

The CDR3 protein is CASSLEGQGSQYF. In nucleotides, the CDR3 is TGTGCCAGCAGCTTAGAGGGACAGGGGTCGCAGTATTTT. This sequence joins TRBV7-6 and TRBJ2-3; the match to TRBD1 covers 10 bases. The CDR3 is 13 residues long. From germline, CDR1 is SGHVS and CDR2 FNYEAQ. Trimming cost V 1 base and J 10 bases; bases outside gene matches: 2.

This clonotype was found once. V is TRBV10-3 and J is TRBJ1-2; the match to TRBD1 covers 9 bases. Unmatched junction bases numbered 9, after V lost 10 bases and J lost 6 bases. CDR1 is ENHRY, CDR2 SYGVKD, per germline. This CDR3 contains 13 residues. CDR3 nucleotide sequence: TGTGCCACCAGGGGACAGGGAAGCGATGGCTACACCTTC. Amino acids: CATRGQGSDGYTF.

The chain is built from TRBV27 and TRBJ2-7; TRBD1 agrees at 10 bases. V shed 6 bases and J 4 bases; nucleotides not matched to a gene: 9. Germline V gene sequence: CDR1 MNHEY, CDR2 SMNVEV (reference sequence). This CDR3 is built from 15 residues. In DNA, the CDR3 is TGTGCCAGCAGCCGAGGGGGACAGGGGTGGTACGAGCAGTACTTC. Amino acid sequence: CASSRGGQGWYEQYF.